One sample yielded the 27 T cell receptor beta chains listed below, sequenced in a study of beta chain features in type 1 diabetes. Antigens for these TCRs are unknown. As every portion of the isolated RNA was reverse transcribed, the sequencing read expressed TCRB transcripts. Generated by immunoSEQ multiplex PCR, the TCRdb table keeps only in-frame clones and is missing some. The table lists hundreds of thousands of clones, about 14% of them singletons. Overall study results and limits: Shortening that was moderate but significant affected the TCRB CDR3s of Type 1 diabetes patients in all four CD4+ subsets.

Sample: naive CD4+ T cells from blood. The source is a man between 18 and 35 years old with type 1 diabetes.

This clone was detected a few times. The chain joins TRBV6-6 to TRBJ2-3, with 13 bases fitting TRBD2. V shed 6 bases, J shed 6 bases, and the junction held 3 bases outside the gene matches. Germline-derived CDR1 and CDR2 are MNHNY and SVGAGI (reference sequence). The CDR3 is 14 residues long. CDR3 coding DNA: TGTGCCAGCAGACTACTAGCGGGAGGGGATACGCAGTATTTT. This gives the protein CASRLLAGGDTQYF.

The sample holds a few counts of this clone. Different DNA sequences within this sample yield the same CDR3. The rearrangement uses TRBV5-1 and TRBJ2-3, with 7 bases identical to TRBD1. The germline V gene has CDR1 SGHRS and CDR2 YFSETQ. The CDR3 runs to 12 residues. The V and J ends lost 2 bases and 6 bases, in that order; junction bases with no gene match: 0. CDR3 sequence: CASSLQGDTQYF. In nucleotides, the CDR3 is TGCGCCAGCAGCTTACAGGGGGATACGCAGTATTTT. Complete variable domain (other parts from reference TRBV5-1 and TRBJ2-3): KAGVTQTPRYLIKTRGQQVTLSCSPISGHRSVSWYQQTPGQGLQFLFEYFSETQRNKGNFPGRFSGRQFSNSRSEMNVSTLELGDSALYLCASSLQGDTQYFGPGTRLTVL.

This clone was picked up a small number of times. Other nucleotide sequences from this sample produce the same CDR3. The genes are TRBV5-4 and TRBJ2-2; D perhaps matches TRBD1 (5 bases). Trimming took 3 bases from V and 4 from J, leaving 16 bases between them. This CDR3 is built from 16 residues. The V gene's germline CDR1 is SGHNT and CDR2 YYREEE (reference sequence). The DNA for the CDR3 is TGTGCCAGCAGCTCCGGAGCTCAGGGTGGCACCGGGGAGCTGTTTTTT. As protein: CASSSGAQGGTGELFF.

In the case of this clone: Other DNA variants within this sample encode the same CDR3. The chain carries TRBV4-3 and TRBJ2-3, with D hard to call. The CDR3 has 11 amino acids. V lost 4 bases, J lost 4 bases, and 3 bases lay in between. CDR1 is LGHNA, CDR2 YSLEER, per germline. This CDR3 reads CASSRADTQYF. The CDR3 DNA reads TGCGCCAGCAGCCGAGCAGATACGCAGTATTTT.

This clone was recorded many times. The rearrangement joins TRBV4-3 to TRBJ2-1, with 7 bases aligning to TRBD2. The germline V gene has CDR1 LGHNA and CDR2 YSLEER. The J segment lost 8 bases and the V segment lost 1 base, leaving 5 bases of the junction unmatched. The CDR3 has 14 amino acids. The DNA of the CDR3 is TGCGCCAGCAGCCAAGGAGGCCGGGGGGATGAGCAGTTCTTC. Encoded protein: CASSQGGRGDEQFF.

This clone was found many times. This chain joins TRBV30 and TRBJ2-7; D may be TRBD2 (5 bases). Deletions cut 3 bases from V and 3 bases from J, with 9 bases between. Germline values: CDR1 GTSNPN, CDR2 SVGIG (reference sequence). The CDR3 runs 12 residues. The CDR3 loop is CAWRSGFYEQYF. The CDR3 coding sequence is TGTGCCTGGAGGTCGGGGTTCTACGAGCAGTACTTC. The full variable domain, in which reference TRBV30 and TRBJ2-7 provide the parts outside the CDR3, is SQTIHQWPATLVQPVGSPLSLECTVEGTSNPNLYWYRQAAGRGLQLLFYSVGIGQISSEVPQNLSASRPQDRQFILSSKKLLLSDSGFYLCAWRSGFYEQYFGPGTRLTVT.

The chain couples TRBV9 to TRBJ1-1, with 7 bases matching TRBD1. V trimming: 0 bases; J trimming: 5 bases; junction bases outside the gene matches: 10. The germline V gene encodes CDR1 SGDLS and CDR2 YYNGEE. The CDR3 sequence is 16 residues long. CDR3 sequence (DNA): TGTGCCAGCAGCGTAGAGGGGGCCTCTGGGTATACTGAAGCTTTCTTT. Amino acid sequence: CASSVEGASGYTEAFF.

The chain combines TRBV18 with TRBJ2-2; D gene uncertain. The CDR3 loop spans 16 amino acids. Germline V CDR1 and CDR2: KGHSH, LQKENI. The V end was cut by 0 bases, the J end by 5 bases, with 13 bases between. DNA for the CDR3: TGTGCCAGCTCACCACCGAACGGCCCGTGGACCGGGGAGCTGTTTTTT. The encoded protein is CASSPPNGPWTGELFF. Full variable domain (remainder filled in from reference TRBV18 and TRBJ2-2): NAGVMQNPRHLVRRRGQEARLRCSPMKGHSHVYWYRQLPEEGLKFMVYLQKENIIDESGMPKERFSAEFPKEGPSILRIQQVVRGDSAAYFCASSPPNGPWTGELFFGEGSRLTVL.

This chain joins TRBV30 and TRBJ1-6; D is possibly TRBD1 (5 bases). Germline V CDR1 and CDR2: GTSNPN, SVGIG (reference sequence). V was pared by 3 bases and J by 10 bases, with 16 bases between. CDR3 length: 14 amino acids. CDR3 nucleotide sequence: TGTGCCTGGAGCCAAAACAGGCTTGCATCACCCCTCCACTTT. Protein sequence: CAWSQNRLASPLHF.

The table lists this clone with a few counts. The rearrangement uses TRBV13 and TRBJ2-5; TRBD2 aligns across 10 bases. CDR1 and CDR2 (germline): PRHDT, FYEKMQ (reference sequence). The CDR3 has 17 residues. V lost 5 bases, J lost 2 bases, and 11 bases stayed unmatched. CDR3 protein: CASSPPWTSGKQETQYF. The CDR3 DNA reads as TGTGCCAGCAGCCCCCCCTGGACTAGCGGAAAACAAGAGACCCAGTACTTC.

This clone was found a few times. The chain joins TRBV7-9 to TRBJ2-5; TRBD1 matches at 7 bases. V shed 5 bases and J 7 bases; nucleotides not matched to a gene: 22. The CDR3 has 18 amino acids. Germline V gene lookup returns CDR1 SEHNR and CDR2 FQNEAQ (reference sequence). The CDR3 reads CASSTWARDRVPGWTQYF. As DNA, the CDR3 is TGTGCCAGCAGCACGTGGGCCCGCGACAGGGTCCCTGGATGGACCCAGTACTTC.

The rearrangement links TRBV7-9 to TRBJ1-1; D uncertain. This CDR3 has 13 amino acids. The V end lost 3 bases, the J end lost 0 bases, and 5 bases lay between the germline ends. The germline gives CDR1 SEHNR, CDR2 FQNEAQ (reference sequence). The DNA for the CDR3 is TGTGCCAGCAGCTTTGGCCTGAACACTGAAGCTTTCTTT. Residues: CASSFGLNTEAFF. Based on the CDR3 plus reference TRBV7-9 and TRBJ1-1, the full variable domain is DTGVSQNPRHKITKRGQNVTFRCDPISEHNRLYWYRQTLGQGPEFLTYFQNEAQLEKSRLLSDRFSAERPKGSFSTLEIQRTEQGDSAMYLCASSFGLNTEAFFGQGTRLTVV.

In this sample, this clone turned up a few times. V is TRBV14 and J is TRBJ2-5; D ambiguous. Between the trimmed V and J ends, which lost 1 base and 5 bases, there was a span of 14 bases. Germline V gene lookup returns CDR1 SGHDN and CDR2 FVKESK. CDR3 size: 15 residues. The CDR3 spells CASSQGFQSWETQYF. DNA of the CDR3: TGTGCCAGCAGCCAAGGGTTCCAGAGTTGGGAGACCCAGTACTTC.

The gene calls are TRBV10-3 and TRBJ2-1, with TRBD2 identical over 13 bases. CDR1 is ENHRY, CDR2 SYGVKD, per germline. The J segment lost 9 bases and the V segment lost 11 bases, leaving 16 bases of the junction unmatched. The CDR3 contains 16 residues. The CDR3 here is CASRKTGTSGVGEQFF. CDR3 DNA sequence: TGTGCCTCGAGAAAAACCGGGACTAGCGGGGTTGGTGAGCAGTTCTTC.

This clone was seen a handful of times. The rearrangement links TRBV6-5 to TRBJ1-5; unclear D gene. Trimming cost V 2 bases and J 0 bases, with 8 bases left between them. Germline loops: CDR1 MNHEY, CDR2 SVGAGI. This CDR3 has 15 amino acids. The CDR3 loop reads CASSYRRSSNQPQHF. Written as DNA, the CDR3 is TGTGCCAGCAGTTACAGGAGGTCTAGCAATCAGCCCCAGCATTTT.

This chain connects TRBV30 to TRBJ2-7; TRBD2 matches at 10 bases. The CDR3 loop spans 18 amino acids. The junction had 13 bases not matched to a gene; V was cut back by 1 base and J by 1 base. Germline CDR1 and CDR2: GTSNPN and SVGIG (reference sequence). CDR3 coding DNA: TGTGCCTGGAGTGCCATCCGAGCGGGAGGGCCCTCGTCCTACGAGCAGTACTTC. Amino acids: CAWSAIRAGGPSSYEQYF.

Note on this clone: Other nucleotide sequences from this sample produce the same CDR3. V and J are TRBV5-1 and TRBJ1-1; D is perhaps TRBD1 (5 bases). Germline-derived CDR1 and CDR2 are SGHRS and YFSETQ. Trimming pared 4 bases from V and 1 base from J, leaving 8 bases between. The CDR3 has 13 residues. The CDR3 nucleotides are TGCGCCAGCAGCCCGGGGACGAACACTGAAGCTTTCTTT. The encoded protein is CASSPGTNTEAFF. Based on the CDR3 plus reference TRBV5-1 and TRBJ1-1, the full variable domain is KAGVTQTPRYLIKTRGQQVTLSCSPISGHRSVSWYQQTPGQGLQFLFEYFSETQRNKGNFPGRFSGRQFSNSRSEMNVSTLELGDSALYLCASSPGTNTEAFFGQGTRLTVV.

The rearrangement links TRBV27 to TRBJ2-2; D is possibly TRBD1 or TRBD2 (6 bases each). This CDR3 region has 16 residues. The germline gives CDR1 MNHEY, CDR2 SMNVEV (reference sequence). V gave up 6 bases and J gave up 4 bases, with 18 bases separating them. CDR3 nucleotides: TGTGCCAGCAGCAGAGTGGGGGGCTTGGGCACCGGGGAGCTGTTTTTT. This sequence encodes CASSRVGGLGTGELFF.

This clone has a handful of counts. The chain combines TRBV7-2 with TRBJ2-1, with D possibly called TRBD1 or TRBD2 (6 bases each). The V end was cut by 4 bases, the J end by 0 bases, with 13 bases between. Germline V CDR1 and CDR2: SGHTA, FQGNSA. This CDR3 has 16 residues. CDR3 sequence reads: CASSSRGLSSYNEQFF. The CDR3 bases are TGTGCCAGCAGCTCTCGGGGGCTGAGCTCCTACAATGAGCAGTTCTTC.

This rearrangement joins TRBV9 to TRBJ1-2; no firm D call. Germline V CDR1 and CDR2: SGDLS, YYNGEE. Trimming removed 5 bases from V and 2 bases from J, with 4 bases in between. The CDR3 runs 11 residues. CDR3 DNA: TGTGCCAGCAGAACCAACTATGGCTACACCTTC. Residues: CASRTNYGYTF.

This clone appeared a few times. The chain carries TRBV19 and TRBJ2-3; unclear D gene. The V gene lost 7 bases and the J gene lost 3 bases, with 23 bases spanning the gap. CDR3 length: 17 residues. Germline V gives CDR1 LNHDA, CDR2 SQIVND (reference sequence). CDR3 loop: CASTHLGNVAPTDTQYF. Here the CDR3 DNA reads TGTGCCAGTACCCATCTTGGAAACGTTGCGCCGACAGATACGCAGTATTTT.

This chain connects TRBV7-2 to TRBJ2-3, with 9 bases that match TRBD2. V was pared by 5 bases and J by 5 bases, with 5 bases of the junction left unmatched. CDR1 and CDR2 from the germline V gene are SGHTA and FQGNSA. CDR3 length: 14 amino acids. The CDR3 bases are TGTGCCAGCAGCGGTAGCGGGAGTGGAGATACGCAGTATTTT. This codes for CASSGSGSGDTQYF.

This clone occurred a few times. This chain links TRBV4-3 with TRBJ2-2; D is ambiguous. There are 13 residues in the CDR3. In germline, CDR1 is LGHNA, CDR2 YSLEER. V lost 4 bases and J 1 base, leaving 4 bases between the germline ends. The CDR3 is CASSPGNTGELFF. The CDR3 DNA sequence: TGCGCCAGCAGCCCAGGGAACACCGGGGAGCTGTTTTTT.

In its sample, this clone was seen a few times. The chain uses TRBV27 and TRBJ2-3; 13 nucleotides agree with TRBD2. The CDR3 runs to 17 residues. Germline V CDR1 and CDR2: MNHEY, SMNVEV (reference sequence). Losses at the gene ends were 1 base for V and 2 bases for J; bases not matched to a gene: 3. The DNA of the CDR3 is TGTGCCAGCAGTTTATTGGGACTAGCGGGACCCACAGATACGCAGTATTTT. This codes for CASSLLGLAGPTDTQYF.

The sample holds a few counts of this clone. The rearrangement joins TRBV10-1 to TRBJ2-3; the match to TRBD2 covers 11 bases. CDR1 and CDR2 (germline): WNHNN, SYGVQD (reference sequence). Trimming took 6 bases from V and 0 from J; bases not matched to a gene: 5. The CDR3 runs to 16 residues. The CDR3 loop is CASSAGTSGSTDTQYF. CDR3 bases: TGCGCCAGCAGCGCGGGGACTAGCGGAAGCACAGATACGCAGTATTTT.

The chain combines TRBV5-4 with TRBJ2-7, with a weak D call TRBD2 (6 bases). V was clipped by 4 bases and J by 6 bases, with 14 bases between them. Per the germline V gene, CDR1 is SGHNT and CDR2 is YYREEE (reference sequence). CDR3 length: 13 residues. In DNA, the CDR3 is TGTGCCAGCAGCCACTCGGCGGGACCCGAGCAGTACTTC. Amino acid sequence: CASSHSAGPEQYF.

This clone occurred a few times. The V gene is TRBV6-4, the J gene TRBJ1-5; D not resolved. The germline V and J ends were trimmed by 8 bases and 4 bases, with 6 bases remaining between them. The V gene's germline CDR1 is MRHNA and CDR2 SNTAGT. CDR3 length equals 11 residues. The CDR3 region is CASPANQPQHF. The CDR3 DNA is TGTGCCAGCCCCGCGAATCAGCCCCAGCATTTT.